This T cell receptor (beta chain) is drawn from a study of control samples from healthy donors and cancer patients. The CDR3 is 13 residues long. Germline CDR1 is MNHEY and CDR2 is SVGAGI. Trimming removed 0 bases from V and 3 bases from J, with 5 bases in between. Repertoires were generated with immunoSEQ multiplex PCR, while TCRdb's copy carries only in-frame clones and drops some. The top ten clones hold around 2.8% of a sample with 65,000 to 70,000 clones, 84% of them seen once. The sequenced sample was PBMCs. V and J are TRBV6-5 and TRBJ2-5, with a weak D call TRBD1 (5 bases). This TCR was recovered from a woman between 50 and 59 years old with lung cancer. CDR3 in amino acids: CASSYSREETQYF. As DNA, the CDR3 is TGTGCCAGCAGTTACTCCAGGGAAGAGACCCAGTACTTC.